This is a list of T cell receptor beta chains from one sample in a study of shared clonotypes between healthy human individuals. Some clones are missing from TCRdb's copy, which holds only in-frame ones; the method was immunoSEQ multiplex PCR. The table has roughly 810,000 clones, roughly 96% seen once; the top ten hold under 0.25%. Source material: naive CD8+ T cells sorted from blood. The receptors stem from a man aged 30 to 45 in good health. CDR3s include the opening cysteine and the closing phenylalanine or tryptophan. A D gene is named only where the DNA matches it firmly. Not all rows give a size; the values are once, few, many and, for expanded clones, a class.

J gene | clone size | V gene | D gene | CDR3 DNA | CDR3 protein
TRBJ2-3 | . | TRBV29-1 | TRBD2 | TGCAGCGCCAGCCCACTAGCGGGAGGTATAGATACGCAGTATTTT | CSASPLAGGIDTQYF
TRBJ2-7 | . | TRBV27 | . | TGTGCCAGCAGTCTTACGCCTACATACGAGCAGTACTTC | CASSLTPTYEQYF
TRBJ2-7 | . | TRBV27 | . | TGTGCCAGCAGTCTGTCGGGGCCATCCTACGAGCAGTACTTC | CASSLSGPSYEQYF
TRBJ2-7 | . | TRBV27 | . | TGTGCCAGCAGTTTATCAGGCGCCTCCTACGAGCAGTACTTC | CASSLSGASYEQYF
TRBJ2-1 | . | TRBV5-4 | TRBD2 | TGTGCCAGCTGGGGCGCGGGAGGATCCTACAATGAGCAGTTCTTC | CASWGAGGSYNEQFF
TRBJ2-7 | . | TRBV28 | TRBD1 | TGTGCCAGCAGTCCCCCGGGACAGTGGGGAAACGAGCAGTACTTC | CASSPPGQWGNEQYF
TRBJ2-7 | . | TRBV6-5 | . | TGTGCCAGCGGCCCCTACAGGGCAGCCTACGAGCAGTACTTC | CASGPYRAAYEQYF
TRBJ2-7 | once | TRBV28 | . | TGTGCCAGCAGTCCCCTTTGGGGATACGAGCAGTACTTC | CASSPLWGYEQYF
TRBJ2-7 | . | TRBV29-1 | . | TGCAGCGCCCCTGGTGGCCAAAACGAGCAGTACTTC | CSAPGGQNEQYF
TRBJ2-7 | . | TRBV14 | TRBD2 | TGTGCCAGCAGCCAAGTGAGCGGGGTAACCTACGAGCAGTACTTC | CASSQVSGVTYEQYF
TRBJ2-1 | once | TRBV12-1 | . | TGTGCCAGCAGCTTTGCTCCATTCTCCTACAATGAGCAGTTCTTC | CASSFAPFSYNEQFF
TRBJ2-2 | once | TRBV7-8 | TRBD1 | TGTGCCAGCTCCAAGCAGGGGGCCATCGCCGGGGAGCTGTTTTTT | CASSKQGAIAGELFF
TRBJ2-4 | . | TRBV20-1 | . | TGCAGTGCCCGGGACATAGACATTCAGTACTTC | CSARDIDIQYF
TRBJ2-7 | . | TRBV27 | . | TGTGCCAGCAGTTTCACCGAGACAGTCACCTACGAGCAGTACTTC | CASSFTETVTYEQYF
TRBJ1-5 | . | TRBV5-5 | TRBD1 | TGTGCCAGCAGCACGGGAGGGACAGGCCTCAATCAGCCCCAGCATTTT | CASSTGGTGLNQPQHF
TRBJ2-1 | . | TRBV7-9 | . | TGTGCCAGCAGCTTAGGAAACAATGAGCAGTTCTTC | CASSLGNNEQFF
TRBJ2-3 | . | TRBV15 | TRBD2 | TGTGCCACCAGCAATCGGAAATCCGGACTAGCGGGGACAGATACGCAGTATTTT | CATSNRKSGLAGTDTQYF
TRBJ2-1 | . | TRBV7-9 | TRBD2 | TGTGCCAGCAGCTTATTCGCGGGAGAGGGCAATGAGCAGTTCTTC | CASSLFAGEGNEQFF
TRBJ1-5 | . | TRBV4-1 | . | TGCGCCAGCAGCCAAGTTGCAGGGACGGGCGGCAATCAGCCCCAGCATTTT | CASSQVAGTGGNQPQHF
TRBJ2-7 | once | TRBV30 | . | TGTGCCTGGAGTGTACGGAGGGGGCTGGGCTCCTACGAGCAGTACTTC | CAWSVRRGLGSYEQYF
TRBJ2-1 | once | TRBV27 | . | TGTGCCAGCAGTTTGGCGGGACCTAACAATGAGCAGTTCTTC | CASSLAGPNNEQFF
TRBJ2-1 | once | TRBV27 | . | TGTGCCAGCTTTTCTCGGAGGCAGGGAAACTACAATGAGCAGTTCTTC | CASFSRRQGNYNEQFF
TRBJ1-1 | . | TRBV29-1 | TRBD1 | TGCAGCGTAGCGGGACAGGGGGCGCGGGGATCCACTGAAGCTTTCTTT | CSVAGQGARGSTEAFF
TRBJ2-1 | few | TRBV29-1 | TRBD2 | TGCAGCGGATGGACTAGCCTTATGTACAATGAGCAGTTCTTC | CSGWTSLMYNEQFF
TRBJ2-7 | . | TRBV6-5 | TRBD2 | TGTGCCAGCAGACTAGCGCCTTCCTACGAGCAGTACTTC | CASRLAPSYEQYF
TRBJ2-7 | . | TRBV20-1 | . | TGCAGTGCTAGAATAGGGATCGAGCAGTACTTC | CSARIGIEQYF
TRBJ2-7 | once | TRBV7-8 | . | TGTGCCAGCACCACCGGGGGGACAGGCTACGAGCAGTACTTC | CASTTGGTGYEQYF
TRBJ2-1 | once | TRBV28 | . | TGTGCTTGCGTGAAGCGTGAAACCTACAATGAGCAGTTCTTC | CACVKRETYNEQFF
TRBJ2-2 | . | TRBV4-1 | TRBD1 | TGCGCCAGCAGCCAGAGACAGGGGGCCGGGGAGCTGTTTTTT | CASSQRQGAGELFF
TRBJ2-1 | few | TRBV29-1 | . | TGCAGCGCTCGTATTAATGAGCAGTTCTTC | CSARINEQFF
TRBJ2-2 | . | TRBV29-1 | . | TGCAGCGTTGGTCCAGGGATTGGTACCGGGGAGCTGTTTTTT | CSVGPGIGTGELFF
TRBJ1-3 | . | TRBV30 | . | TGTGCCTGGAGTGTACGGGCCTCCAGGCCTCCTGGAAACACCATATATTTT | CAWSVRASRPPGNTIYF
TRBJ2-1 | . | TRBV25-1 | TRBD1 | TGTGCCAGCAGAGGACAGGGGGAATCCTACAATGAGCAGTTCTTC | CASRGQGESYNEQFF
TRBJ2-3 | . | TRBV7-3 | . | TGTGCCAGCACCACCCCCGGAGATACGCAGTATTTT | CASTTPGDTQYF
TRBJ2-7 | once | TRBV10-1 | TRBD2 | TGCGCCAGCAGTGATGTTCTAGCGGGAGAGGGGGTAGGTCGCGAGCAGTACTTC | CASSDVLAGEGVGREQYF
TRBJ2-7 | . | TRBV18 | . | TGTGCCAGCTCACTAGAGGTGGACACCCTTTCCTACGAGCAGTACTTC | CASSLEVDTLSYEQYF
TRBJ2-7 | . | TRBV7-9 | . | TGTGCCAGCAGCTTAGCGGCAGGATGGGAGCAGTACTTC | CASSLAAGWEQYF
TRBJ1-4 | . | TRBV4-1 | . | TGCGCCAGCAGCCAAGATGTAGCCCAGCGGGAAAAACTGTTTTTT | CASSQDVAQREKLFF
TRBJ2-1 | . | TRBV4-1 | . | TGCGCCAGCAGCCTATTATTCCGGGCCGAGCAGTTCTTC | CASSLLFRAEQFF
TRBJ2-7 | . | TRBV6-1 | . | TGTGCCAGCAGGAGTGGGGGCGCCGAGCAGTACTTC | CASRSGGAEQYF
TRBJ1-5 | . | TRBV30 | . | TGTGCCTGGAGTGGGGAAGGGCGGAGGCAGCCCCAGCATTTT | CAWSGEGRRQPQHF
TRBJ1-5 | . | TRBV5-6 | TRBD1 | TGTGCCAGCAGCCCACAGGGGGCCCACCAGCCCCAGCATTTT | CASSPQGAHQPQHF
TRBJ2-3 | . | TRBV5-1 | TRBD1 | TGCGCCAGCAGAGGACAGGGCGTTAGCACAGATACGCAGTATTTT | CASRGQGVSTDTQYF
TRBJ2-1 | . | TRBV4-1 | . | TGCGCCAGCAGCCAAGATCTGACCAACAATGAGCAGTTCTTC | CASSQDLTNNEQFF
TRBJ1-1 | . | TRBV27 | . | TGTGCCAGCAGTCCCCGAAGGAACACTGAAGCTTTCTTT | CASSPRRNTEAFF
TRBJ2-1 | . | TRBV7-3 | . | TGTGCCAGCGGCAACTACAATGAGCAGTTCTTC | CASGNYNEQFF
TRBJ2-3 | . | TRBV30 | TRBD2 | TGTGCCTGGACACTAGCGGGAGCCACAGATACGCAGTATTTT | CAWTLAGATDTQYF
TRBJ1-5 | once | TRBV2 | . | TGTGCCAGCTTCTCGTCCCCCCAGGTGGGCAATCAGCCCCAGCATTTT | CASFSSPQVGNQPQHF
TRBJ2-1 | . | TRBV29-1 | TRBD2 | TGCAGCGTTGAAGATCCAGGGACTAGCGGGAGGCCCACCTACAATGAGCAGTTCTTC | CSVEDPGTSGRPTYNEQFF
TRBJ2-3 | . | TRBV5-4 | . | TGTGCCAGCAGCTTGGAGGCCATACCTACGCAGTATTTT | CASSLEAIPTQYF
TRBJ2-1 | . | TRBV13 | TRBD2 | TGTGCCAGCAGCTTATTGGGCGCGGGAGACGGCTACAATGAGCAGTTCTTC | CASSLLGAGDGYNEQFF
TRBJ2-3 | . | TRBV10-1 | TRBD2 | TGCGCCAGCAGTGAGGCCGGGCTAGCGGGTGTGGATACGCAGTATTTT | CASSEAGLAGVDTQYF
TRBJ2-5 | . | TRBV29-1 | TRBD1 | TGCAGCGTCCACAGGGGGCGGCAGGAGACCCAGTACTTC | CSVHRGRQETQYF
TRBJ2-7 | . | TRBV19 | TRBD2 | TGTGCCAGTTCTCGTAGCGGGACGACCTACGAGCAGTACTTC | CASSRSGTTYEQYF
TRBJ1-5 | . | TRBV7-9 | . | TGTGCCAGCAGCAGACAGCAGGGCGATCAGCCCCAGCATTTT | CASSRQQGDQPQHF
TRBJ2-3 | . | TRBV11-2 | TRBD2 | TGTGCCAGCAGCTTAGATCAACTAGCGACCCTCACAGATACGCAGTATTTT | CASSLDQLATLTDTQYF
TRBJ2-7 | . | TRBV5-8 | . | TGTGCCAGCAGCTTGGTAGGTGGGCAGGGTCGAGACGAGCAGTACTTC | CASSLVGGQGRDEQYF
TRBJ2-7 | . | TRBV9 | TRBD2 | TGTGCCAGCAGCGTTGGAAGCGGGAGATCGGACGAGCAGTACTTC | CASSVGSGRSDEQYF
TRBJ2-5 | . | TRBV2 | . | TGTGCCAGCAGTGATGGGGGACTGGGGGAGACCCAGTACTTC | CASSDGGLGETQYF